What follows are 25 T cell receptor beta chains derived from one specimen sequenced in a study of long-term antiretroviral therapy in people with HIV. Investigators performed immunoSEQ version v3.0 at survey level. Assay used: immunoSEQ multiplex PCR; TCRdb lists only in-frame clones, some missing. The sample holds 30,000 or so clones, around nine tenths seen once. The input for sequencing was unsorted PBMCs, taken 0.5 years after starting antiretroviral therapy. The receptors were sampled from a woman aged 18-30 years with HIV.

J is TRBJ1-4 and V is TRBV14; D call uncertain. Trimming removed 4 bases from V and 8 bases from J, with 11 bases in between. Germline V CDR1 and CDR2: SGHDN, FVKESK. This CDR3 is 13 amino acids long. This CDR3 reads CASSRTPREKLFF. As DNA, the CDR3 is TGTGCCAGCAGCCGGACTCCTAGGGAAAAACTGTTTTTT.

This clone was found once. The DNA of the CDR3 is TGTGCCAGCATCCAACCCCCAGAGACCCAGTACTTC. Amino acid sequence: CASIQPPETQYF. This chain connects TRBV28 to TRBJ2-5; D gene uncertain. V lost 7 bases, J lost 4 bases, and 10 bases lay in between. Germline loops: CDR1 MDHEN, CDR2 SYDVKM. There are 12 residues in the CDR3.

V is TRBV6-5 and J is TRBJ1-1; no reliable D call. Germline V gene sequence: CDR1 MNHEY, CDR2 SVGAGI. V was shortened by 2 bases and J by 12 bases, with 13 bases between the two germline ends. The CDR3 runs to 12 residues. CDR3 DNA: TGTGCCAGCAGTTACGGTATCGGAATACCTTTCTTT. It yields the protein CASSYGIGIPFF.

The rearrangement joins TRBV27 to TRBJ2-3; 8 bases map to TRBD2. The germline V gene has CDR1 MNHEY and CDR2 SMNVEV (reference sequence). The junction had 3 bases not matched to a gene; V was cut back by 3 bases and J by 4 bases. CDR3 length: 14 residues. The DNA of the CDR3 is TGTGCCAGCAGTTTCGCAGCGGGGGCAGATACGCAGTATTTT. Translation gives CASSFAAGADTQYF.

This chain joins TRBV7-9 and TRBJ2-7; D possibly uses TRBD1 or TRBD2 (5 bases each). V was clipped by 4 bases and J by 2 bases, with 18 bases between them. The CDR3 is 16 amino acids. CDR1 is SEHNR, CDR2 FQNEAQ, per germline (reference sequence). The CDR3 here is CASSSSSGRLTYEQYF. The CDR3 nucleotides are TGTGCCAGCAGCTCCTCTTCGGGACGGCTAACCTACGAGCAGTACTTC.

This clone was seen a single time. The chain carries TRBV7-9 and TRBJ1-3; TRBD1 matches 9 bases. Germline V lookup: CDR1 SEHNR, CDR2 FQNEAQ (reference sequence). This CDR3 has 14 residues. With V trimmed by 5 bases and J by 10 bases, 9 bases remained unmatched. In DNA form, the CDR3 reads TGTGCCAGCAGCCCCGGGACAGGGACGGTTACCATATATTTT. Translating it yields CASSPGTGTVTIYF.

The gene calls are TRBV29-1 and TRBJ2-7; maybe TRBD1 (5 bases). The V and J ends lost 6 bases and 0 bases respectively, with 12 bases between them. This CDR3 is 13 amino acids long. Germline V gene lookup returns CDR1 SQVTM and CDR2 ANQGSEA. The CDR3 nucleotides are TGCAGCGTCCCAGGGCCCCACTCCTACGAGCAGTACTTC. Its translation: CSVPGPHSYEQYF.

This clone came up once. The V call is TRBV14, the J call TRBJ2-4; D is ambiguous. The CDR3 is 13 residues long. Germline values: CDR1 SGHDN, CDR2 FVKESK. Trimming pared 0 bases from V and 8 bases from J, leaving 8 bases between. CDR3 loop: CASSQDLRDIQYF. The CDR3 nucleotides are TGTGCCAGCAGCCAAGACCTAAGGGACATTCAGTACTTC. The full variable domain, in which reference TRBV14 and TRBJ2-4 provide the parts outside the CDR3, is EAGVTQFPSHSVIEKGQTVTLRCDPISGHDNLYWYRRVMGKEIKFLLHFVKESKQDESGMPNNRFLAERTGGTYSTLKVQPAELEDSGVYFCASSQDLRDIQYFGAGTRLSVL.

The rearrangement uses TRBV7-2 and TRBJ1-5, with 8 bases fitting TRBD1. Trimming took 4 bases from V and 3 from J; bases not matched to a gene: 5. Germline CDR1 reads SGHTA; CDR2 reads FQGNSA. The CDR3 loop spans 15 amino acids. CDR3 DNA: TGTGCCAGCAGCTACCGACAGGGGAACAATCAGCCCCAGCATTTT. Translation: CASSYRQGNNQPQHF.

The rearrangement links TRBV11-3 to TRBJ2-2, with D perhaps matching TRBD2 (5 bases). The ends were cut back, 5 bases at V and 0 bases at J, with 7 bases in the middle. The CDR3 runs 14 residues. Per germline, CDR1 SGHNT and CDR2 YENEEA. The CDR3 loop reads CASSVGANTGELFF. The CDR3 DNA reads TGTGCCAGCAGCGTCGGGGCGAACACCGGGGAGCTGTTTTTT.

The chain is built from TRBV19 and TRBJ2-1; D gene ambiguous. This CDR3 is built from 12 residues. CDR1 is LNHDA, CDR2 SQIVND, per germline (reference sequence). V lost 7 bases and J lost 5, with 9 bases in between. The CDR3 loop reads CASTDWNNEQFF. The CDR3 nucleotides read TGTGCCAGTACAGACTGGAACAATGAGCAGTTCTTC.

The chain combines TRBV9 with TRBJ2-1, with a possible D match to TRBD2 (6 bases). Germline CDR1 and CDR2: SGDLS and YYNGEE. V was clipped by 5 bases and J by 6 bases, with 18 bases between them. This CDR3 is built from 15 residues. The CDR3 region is CASRNVGDLSNEQFF. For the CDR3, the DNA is TGTGCCAGCAGGAACGTGGGGGACTTATCCAATGAGCAGTTCTTC.

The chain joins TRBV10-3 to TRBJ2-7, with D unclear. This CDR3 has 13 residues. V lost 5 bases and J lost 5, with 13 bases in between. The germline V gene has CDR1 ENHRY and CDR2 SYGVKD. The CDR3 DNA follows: TGTGCCATCAGTCCCGGTGCTGTGGACGAGCAGTACTTC. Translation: CAISPGAVDEQYF.

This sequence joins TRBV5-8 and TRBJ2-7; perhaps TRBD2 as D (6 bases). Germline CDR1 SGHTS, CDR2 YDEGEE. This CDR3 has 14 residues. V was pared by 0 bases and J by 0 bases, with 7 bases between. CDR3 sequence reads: CASSLGRASYEQYF. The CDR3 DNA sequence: TGTGCCAGCAGCTTGGGGAGGGCCTCCTACGAGCAGTACTTC.

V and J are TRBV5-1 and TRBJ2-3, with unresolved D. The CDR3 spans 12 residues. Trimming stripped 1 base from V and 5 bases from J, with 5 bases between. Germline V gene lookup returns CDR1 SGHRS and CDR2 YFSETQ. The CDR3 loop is CASSLFEDTQYF. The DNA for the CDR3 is TGCGCCAGCAGCTTGTTTGAAGATACGCAGTATTTT.

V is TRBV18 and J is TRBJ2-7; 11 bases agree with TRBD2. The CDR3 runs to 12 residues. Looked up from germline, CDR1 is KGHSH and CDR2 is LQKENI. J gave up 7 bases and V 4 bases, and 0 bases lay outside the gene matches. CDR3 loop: CASSRLAGEQYF. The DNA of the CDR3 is TGTGCCAGCTCACGACTAGCGGGGGAGCAGTACTTC.

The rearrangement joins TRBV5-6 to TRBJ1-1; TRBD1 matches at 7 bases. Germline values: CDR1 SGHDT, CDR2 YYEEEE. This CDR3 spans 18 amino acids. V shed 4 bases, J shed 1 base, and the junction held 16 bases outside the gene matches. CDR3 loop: CASSLPTGLGVWNTEAFF. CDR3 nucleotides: TGTGCCAGCAGCCTCCCGACAGGGCTAGGTGTGTGGAACACTGAAGCTTTCTTT.

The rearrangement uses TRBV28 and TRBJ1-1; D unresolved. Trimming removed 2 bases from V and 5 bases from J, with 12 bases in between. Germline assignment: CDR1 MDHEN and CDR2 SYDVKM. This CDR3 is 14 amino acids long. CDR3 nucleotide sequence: TGTGCCAGCAGTTTACGGGAAGTACGGACTGAAGCTTTCTTT. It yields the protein CASSLREVRTEAFF. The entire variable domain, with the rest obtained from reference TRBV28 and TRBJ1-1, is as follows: DVKVTQSSRYLVKRTGEKVFLECVQDMDHENMFWYRQDPGLGLRLIYFSYDVKMKEKGDIPEGYSVSREKKERFSLILESASTNQTSMYLCASSLREVRTEAFFGQGTRLTVV.

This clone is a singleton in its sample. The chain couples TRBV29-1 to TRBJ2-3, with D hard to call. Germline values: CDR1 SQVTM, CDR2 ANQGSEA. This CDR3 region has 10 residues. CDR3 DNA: TGCACCGCATTAGCAGATACGCAGTATTTT. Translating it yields CTALADTQYF.

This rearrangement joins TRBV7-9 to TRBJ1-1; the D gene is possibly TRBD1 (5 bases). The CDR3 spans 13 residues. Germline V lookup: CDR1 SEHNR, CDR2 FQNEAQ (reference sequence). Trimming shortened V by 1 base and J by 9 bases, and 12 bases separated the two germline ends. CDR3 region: CASSLGGLAKAFF. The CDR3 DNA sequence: TGTGCCAGCAGCTTAGGGGGGTTAGCGAAAGCTTTCTTT. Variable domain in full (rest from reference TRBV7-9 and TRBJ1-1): DTGVSQNPRHKITKRGQNVTFRCDPISEHNRLYWYRQTLGQGPEFLTYFQNEAQLEKSRLLSDRFSAERPKGSFSTLEIQRTEQGDSAMYLCASSLGGLAKAFFGQGTRLTVV.

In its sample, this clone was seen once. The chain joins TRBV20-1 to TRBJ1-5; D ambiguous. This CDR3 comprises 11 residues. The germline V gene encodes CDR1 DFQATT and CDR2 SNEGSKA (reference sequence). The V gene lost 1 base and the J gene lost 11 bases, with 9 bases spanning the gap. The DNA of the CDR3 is TGCAGTGCTAGAGGGGGATTGACCCAGCATTTT. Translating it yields CSARGGLTQHF.

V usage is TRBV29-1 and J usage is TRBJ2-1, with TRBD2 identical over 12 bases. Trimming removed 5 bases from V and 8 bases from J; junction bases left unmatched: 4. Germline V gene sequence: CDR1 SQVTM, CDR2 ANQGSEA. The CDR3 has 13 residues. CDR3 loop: CSVLLAGGYEQFF. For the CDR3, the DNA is TGCAGCGTTCTCCTAGCGGGAGGGTATGAGCAGTTCTTC.

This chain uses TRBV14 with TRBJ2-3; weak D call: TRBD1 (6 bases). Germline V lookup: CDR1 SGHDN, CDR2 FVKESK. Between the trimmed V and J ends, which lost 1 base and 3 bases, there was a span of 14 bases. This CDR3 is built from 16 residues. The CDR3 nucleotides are TGTGCCAGCAGCCAAGTCGGGACAATCCGGACAGATACGCAGTATTTT. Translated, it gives CASSQVGTIRTDTQYF.

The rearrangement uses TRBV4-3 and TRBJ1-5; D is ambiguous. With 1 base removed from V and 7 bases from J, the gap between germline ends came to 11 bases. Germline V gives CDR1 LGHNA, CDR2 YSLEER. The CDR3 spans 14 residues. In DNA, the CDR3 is TGCGCCAGCAGCCAAGGATCAGGAATCCAGCCCCAGCATTTT. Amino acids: CASSQGSGIQPQHF.

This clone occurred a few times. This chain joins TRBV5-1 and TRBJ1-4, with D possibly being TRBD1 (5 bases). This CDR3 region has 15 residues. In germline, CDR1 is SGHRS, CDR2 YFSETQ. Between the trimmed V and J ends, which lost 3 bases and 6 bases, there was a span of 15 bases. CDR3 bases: TGCGCCAGCAGCTGGGGCGGAGGGGCGTATGAAAAACTGTTTTTT. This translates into CASSWGGGAYEKLFF.